Below are 14 T cell receptor beta chains sequenced from a single sample in a study of cytomegalovirus exposure and HLA in healthy donors. The protocol was immunoSEQ multiplex PCR, while the TCRdb copy is restricted to in-frame clones and leaves out a portion. The table has fewer than 400,000 clones, about nine tenths seen once. The sequencing input was PBMCs. Source of these receptors: a woman younger than 30 in good health and CMV-seronegative.

The chain has TRBV30 and TRBJ2-3; possibly TRBD2 for D (6 bases). This CDR3 is built from 13 residues. V lost 2 bases to trimming and J lost 4 bases, with 10 bases between them. Germline lookup yields CDR1 GTSNPN and CDR2 SVGIG (reference sequence). The CDR3 here is CAWSFSGSDTQYF. DNA of the CDR3: TGTGCCTGGAGTTTTAGCGGCTCAGATACGCAGTATTTT.

The CDR3 is CASSQAGTGDYNEQFF. In nucleotides, the CDR3 is TGTGCCAGCAGCCAGGCCGGGACAGGGGACTACAATGAGCAGTTCTTC. The V call is TRBV4-2, the J call TRBJ2-1; 10 bases align to TRBD1. CDR3 length equals 16 residues. After removal of 3 bases from V and 3 bases from J, the junction contained 5 bases not matched to a gene. Germline V gene sequence: CDR1 LGHNA, CDR2 YNFKEQ.

This rearrangement joins TRBV7-8 to TRBJ2-1; 8 bases agree with TRBD2. CDR3 length equals 17 residues. The germline V gene has CDR1 SGHVS and CDR2 FQNEAQ. V lost 4 bases and J lost 2; bases outside the gene matches: 10. CDR3 DNA: TGTGCCAGCAGCTCGCTGACCCGGGGGGGCCCCTACAATGAGCAGTTCTTC. This translates into CASSSLTRGGPYNEQFF.

The gene calls are TRBV29-1 and TRBJ2-1, with 7 bases matching TRBD1. The CDR3 is made up of 13 amino acids. Per germline, CDR1 SQVTM and CDR2 ANQGSEA. The V and J ends lost 6 bases and 6 bases, in that order; junction bases with no gene match: 8. The CDR3 protein is CSVAFGTVNEQFF. Here the CDR3 DNA reads TGCAGCGTGGCTTTCGGGACAGTCAATGAGCAGTTCTTC.

V gene TRBV7-9 combines with J gene TRBJ2-7; tentative D call: TRBD1 (5 bases). The V end lost 0 bases, the J end lost 5 bases, and 11 bases lay between the germline ends. From germline, CDR1 is SEHNR and CDR2 FQNEAQ (reference sequence). The CDR3 totals 14 residues. CDR3 nucleotides: TGTGCCAGCAGCTTAGCGGGCAGGGCCCACGAGCAGTACTTC. Its translation: CASSLAGRAHEQYF.

The V and J genes are TRBV11-2 and TRBJ2-1; D may be TRBD2 (5 bases). This CDR3 has 14 amino acids. Trimming shortened V by 5 bases and J by 5 bases, and 13 bases separated the two germline ends. From germline, CDR1 is SGHAT and CDR2 FQNNGV. The CDR3 is CASSPWRAHNEQFF. The CDR3 DNA is TGTGCCAGCAGCCCTTGGCGGGCCCACAATGAGCAGTTCTTC.

The gene calls are TRBV6-5 and TRBJ1-2, with D perhaps matching TRBD1 (6 bases). Per germline, CDR1 MNHEY and CDR2 SVGAGI. The CDR3 has 14 amino acids. The ends were cut back, 6 bases at V and 4 bases at J, with 15 bases in the middle. Written as DNA, the CDR3 is TGTGCCAGCAGCAATTCCAGGGGTTCCTATGGCTACACCTTC. Amino acid sequence: CASSNSRGSYGYTF.

This clone showed up just a few times. The chain recombines TRBV6-5 with TRBJ1-5, with 10 bases matching TRBD1. This CDR3 is 13 amino acids long. V lost 6 bases to trimming and J lost 9 bases; unmatched junction nucleotides: 5. Germline V gene lookup returns CDR1 MNHEY and CDR2 SVGAGI. CDR3 in amino acids: CASSRQGALPQHF. The CDR3 region has the DNA TGTGCCAGCAGCCGACAGGGGGCTCTGCCCCAGCATTTT.

This clone has only one observation. The chain recombines TRBV5-4 with TRBJ2-2, with D possibly TRBD1 on 5 matching bases. In germline, CDR1 is SGHNT, CDR2 YYREEE (reference sequence). CDR3 length: 15 residues. V lost 2 bases and J 1 base, leaving 9 bases between the germline ends. As DNA, the CDR3 is TGTGCCAGCAGCTTCGATCAGGGGAACACCGGGGAGCTGTTTTTT. This sequence encodes CASSFDQGNTGELFF.

The gene calls are TRBV6-6 and TRBJ1-5; 8 positions agree with TRBD1. The CDR3 covers 15 residues. CDR1 is MNHNY and CDR2 is SVGAGI in the germline V gene (reference sequence). J was trimmed by 4 bases and V by 6 bases; bases with no gene match: 8. The CDR3 DNA sequence: TGTGCCAGCAGCTCCGCGGACAGGGCGAATCAGCCCCAGCATTTT. It is translated as CASSSADRANQPQHF.

This chain joins TRBV2 and TRBJ2-3, with a weak D call TRBD2 (6 bases). Germline CDR1 is SNHLY and CDR2 is FYNNEI. CDR3 size: 14 residues. Trimming pared 6 bases from V and 2 bases from J, leaving 12 bases between. CDR3: CASSPGLHTDTQYF. The CDR3 region has the DNA TGTGCCAGCAGCCCGGGACTCCACACAGATACGCAGTATTTT.

This clone was observed a single time. The chain is built from TRBV7-3 and TRBJ1-1; a possible D gene is TRBD1 (6 bases). The length of the CDR3 is 14 residues. V lost 5 bases to trimming and J lost 4 bases, with 14 bases between them. Germline V CDR1 and CDR2: SGHTA, FQGTGA. CDR3 in amino acids: CASSPGAHATEAFF. CDR3 coding DNA: TGTGCCAGCAGCCCAGGGGCCCACGCCACTGAAGCTTTCTTT.

V usage is TRBV5-1 and J usage is TRBJ2-1, with TRBD2 as a possible D gene (6 bases). The V gene lost 0 bases and the J gene lost 10 bases, with 11 bases spanning the gap. The germline V gene encodes CDR1 SGHRS and CDR2 YFSETQ. This CDR3 spans 13 amino acids. The CDR3 coding sequence is TGCGCCAGCAGCTTGGCCCTGGGACTGGAGCAGTTCTTC. It yields the protein CASSLALGLEQFF.

The chain uses TRBV9 and TRBJ2-7, with D perhaps TRBD2 (6 bases). V was clipped by 0 bases and J by 3 bases, with 19 bases between them. Looked up from germline, CDR1 is SGDLS and CDR2 is YYNGEE. CDR3 length: 17 amino acids. CDR3 coding DNA: TGTGCCAGCAGCGTAGGCGCCGGGAGCGGCATAAGCTACGAGCAGTACTTC. Its protein is CASSVGAGSGISYEQYF.